This TCR beta chain was sequenced in a study of CD8 T cells in ankylosing spondylitis. Findings of the study overall: Reports say disease-linked clones showed up significantly more in matched ankylosing spondylitis synovial fluid. Several of the motif variants were reported before in synovial fluid and blood from reactive arthritis. A TCR beta motif made of under 10 highly homologous variants seemed typical of ankylosing spondylitis blood.

For TCR beta, libraries came from quantitative 5'-RACE with molecular barcodes. One entry per CDR3 protein results from TCRdb running MiXCR on the 5' RACE reads. The sample records approximately 200,000 distinct CDR3 sequences, 10% to 15% being singletons. The CDR3 runs to 14 residues. CDR1 and CDR2 (germline): KGHSH, LQKENI. With 5 bases clipped from V and 3 bases from J, the junction kept 3 bases outside the gene matches. The table lists this clonotype with many counts. What it binds is unknown. The V and J genes are TRBV18 and TRBJ2-2, with 7 nucleotides matching TRBD1. This clonotype was obtained from a female donor with ankylosing spondylitis or in good health (not recorded which). Specimen: blood, either unsorted or a sorted T cell fraction (not recorded which). CDR3 residues: CASSYDRDTGELFF. In DNA form, the CDR3 reads TGTGCCAGCTCATATGACAGGGACACCGGGGAGCTGTTTTTT.